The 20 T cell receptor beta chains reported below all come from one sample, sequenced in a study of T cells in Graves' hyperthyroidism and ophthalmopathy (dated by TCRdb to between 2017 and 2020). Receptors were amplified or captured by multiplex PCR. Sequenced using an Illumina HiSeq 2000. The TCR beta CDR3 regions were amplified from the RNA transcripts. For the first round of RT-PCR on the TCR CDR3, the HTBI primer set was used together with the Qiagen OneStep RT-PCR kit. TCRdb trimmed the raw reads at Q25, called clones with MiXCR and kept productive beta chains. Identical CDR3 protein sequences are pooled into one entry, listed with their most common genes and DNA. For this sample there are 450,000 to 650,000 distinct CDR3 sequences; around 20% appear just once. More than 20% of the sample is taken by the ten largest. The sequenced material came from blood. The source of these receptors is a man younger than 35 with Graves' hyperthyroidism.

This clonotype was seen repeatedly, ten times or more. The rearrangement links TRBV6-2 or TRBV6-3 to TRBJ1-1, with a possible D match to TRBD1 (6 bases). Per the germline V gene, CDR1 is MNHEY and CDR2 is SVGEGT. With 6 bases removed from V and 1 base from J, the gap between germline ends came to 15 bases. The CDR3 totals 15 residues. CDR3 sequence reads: CASRTGDMENTEAFF. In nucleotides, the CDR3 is TGTGCCAGCAGAACGGGGGACATGGAGAACACTGAAGCTTTCTTT.

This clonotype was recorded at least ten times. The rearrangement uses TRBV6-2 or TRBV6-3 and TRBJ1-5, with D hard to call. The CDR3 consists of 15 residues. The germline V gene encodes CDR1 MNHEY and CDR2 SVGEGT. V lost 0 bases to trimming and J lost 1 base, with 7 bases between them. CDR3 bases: TGTGCCAGCAGTTACTCCGTAGCAAGCAATCAGCCCCAGCATTTT. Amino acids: CASSYSVASNQPQHF.

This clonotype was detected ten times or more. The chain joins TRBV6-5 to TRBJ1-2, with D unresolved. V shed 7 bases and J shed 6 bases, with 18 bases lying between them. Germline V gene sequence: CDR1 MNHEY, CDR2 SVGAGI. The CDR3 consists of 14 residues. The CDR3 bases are TGTGCCAGCAACTTAAAACTCGGAGGCGATGGCTACACCTTC. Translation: CASNLKLGGDGYTF.

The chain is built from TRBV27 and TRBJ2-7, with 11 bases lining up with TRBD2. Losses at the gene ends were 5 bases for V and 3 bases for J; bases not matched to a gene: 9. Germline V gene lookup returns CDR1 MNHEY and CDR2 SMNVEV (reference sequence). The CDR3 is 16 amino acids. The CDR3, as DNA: TGTGCCAGCAGTATACTAGCGGGAGCGATCATCTACGAGCAGTACTTC. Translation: CASSILAGAIIYEQYF.

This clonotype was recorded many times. CDR3 protein: CASSVTQEFYSNQPQHF. CDR3 nucleotide sequence: TGTGCCAGCAGCGTGACCCAGGAGTTCTATAGCAATCAGCCCCAGCATTTT. This sequence joins TRBV2 and TRBJ1-5, with D unclear. Trimming took 6 bases from V and 0 from J, leaving 18 bases between them. Germline V gene data show CDR1 as SNHLY and CDR2 as FYNNEI. The CDR3 has 17 residues.

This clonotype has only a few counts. The CDR3: CASTPPQVNTIYF. CDR3 DNA: TGTGCCAGCACCCCGCCTCAGGTCAACACCATATATTTT. This chain joins TRBV28 and TRBJ1-3, with no clear D. Germline CDR1 MDHEN, CDR2 SYDVKM. The CDR3 loop spans 13 amino acids. V shed 7 bases and J shed 7 bases, with 14 bases lying between them.

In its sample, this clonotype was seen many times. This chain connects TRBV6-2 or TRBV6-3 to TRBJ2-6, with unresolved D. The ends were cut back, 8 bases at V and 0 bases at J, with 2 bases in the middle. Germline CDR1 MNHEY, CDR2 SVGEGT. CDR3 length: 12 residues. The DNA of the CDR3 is TGTGCCAGCTACTCTGGGGCCAACGTCCTGACTTTC. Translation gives CASYSGANVLTF.

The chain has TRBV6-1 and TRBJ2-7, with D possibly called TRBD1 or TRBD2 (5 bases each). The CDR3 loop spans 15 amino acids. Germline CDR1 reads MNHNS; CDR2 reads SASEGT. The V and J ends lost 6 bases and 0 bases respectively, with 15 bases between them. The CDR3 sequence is CASRTTGGTSYEQYF. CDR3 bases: TGTGCCAGCAGAACAACAGGAGGCACCTCCTACGAGCAGTACTTC.

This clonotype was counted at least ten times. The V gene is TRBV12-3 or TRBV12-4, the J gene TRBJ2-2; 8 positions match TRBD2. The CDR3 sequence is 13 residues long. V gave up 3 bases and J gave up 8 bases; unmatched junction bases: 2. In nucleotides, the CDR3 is TGTGCCAGCAGTTTGGGGACTAGTGGGGAGCTGTTTTTT. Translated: CASSLGTSGELFF.

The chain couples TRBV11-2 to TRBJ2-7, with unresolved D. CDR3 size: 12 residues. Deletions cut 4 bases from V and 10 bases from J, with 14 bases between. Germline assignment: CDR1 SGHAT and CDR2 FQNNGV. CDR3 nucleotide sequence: TGTGCCAGCAGCTCTCATAGGGCTGAACAGTACTTC. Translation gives CASSSHRAEQYF.

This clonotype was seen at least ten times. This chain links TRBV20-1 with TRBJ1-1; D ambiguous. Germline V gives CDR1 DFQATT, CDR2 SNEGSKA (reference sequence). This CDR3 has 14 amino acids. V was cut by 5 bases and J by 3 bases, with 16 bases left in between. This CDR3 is CSAPPLETDTEAFF. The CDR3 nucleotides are TGCAGTGCTCCTCCCCTCGAGACGGACACTGAAGCTTTCTTT.

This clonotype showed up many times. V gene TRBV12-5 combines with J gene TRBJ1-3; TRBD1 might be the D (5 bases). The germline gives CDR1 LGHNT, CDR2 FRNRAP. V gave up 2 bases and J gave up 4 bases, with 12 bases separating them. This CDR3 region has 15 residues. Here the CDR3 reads CASGLMPGFGNTIYF. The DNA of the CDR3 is TGTGCTAGTGGTTTGATGCCAGGGTTCGGAAACACCATATATTTT.

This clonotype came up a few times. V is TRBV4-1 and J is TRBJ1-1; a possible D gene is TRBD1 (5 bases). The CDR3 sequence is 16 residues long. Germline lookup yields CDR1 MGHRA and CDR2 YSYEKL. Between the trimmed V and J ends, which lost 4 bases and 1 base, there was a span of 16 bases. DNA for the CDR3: TGCGCCAGCAGCCGCCTCACTGGGGACCGGAACACTGAAGCTTTCTTT. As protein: CASSRLTGDRNTEAFF.

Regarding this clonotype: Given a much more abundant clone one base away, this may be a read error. The CDR3 coding sequence is TGTGCCAGCGCCCAGACAGGGGGGACCCAAGAGACCCAGTACTTC. Amino acids: CASAQTGGTQETQYF. J is TRBJ2-5 and V is TRBV6-1; 9 nucleotides align to TRBD1. V shed 8 bases, J shed 1 base, and the junction held 8 bases outside the gene matches. There are 15 residues in the CDR3. The germline V gene has CDR1 MNHNS and CDR2 SASEGT.

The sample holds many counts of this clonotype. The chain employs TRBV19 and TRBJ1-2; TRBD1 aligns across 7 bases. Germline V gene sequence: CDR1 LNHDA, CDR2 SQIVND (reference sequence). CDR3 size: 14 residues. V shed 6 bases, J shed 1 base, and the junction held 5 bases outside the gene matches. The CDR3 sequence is CASSPGQSNYGYTF. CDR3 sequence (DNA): TGTGCCAGTAGCCCGGGACAGAGTAACTATGGCTACACCTTC.

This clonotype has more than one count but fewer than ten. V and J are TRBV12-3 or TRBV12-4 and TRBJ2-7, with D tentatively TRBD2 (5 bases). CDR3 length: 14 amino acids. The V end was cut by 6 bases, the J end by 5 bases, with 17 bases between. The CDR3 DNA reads TGTGCCAGCAGACCTCGGAGAGGGAATGACGAGCAGTACTTC. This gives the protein CASRPRRGNDEQYF.

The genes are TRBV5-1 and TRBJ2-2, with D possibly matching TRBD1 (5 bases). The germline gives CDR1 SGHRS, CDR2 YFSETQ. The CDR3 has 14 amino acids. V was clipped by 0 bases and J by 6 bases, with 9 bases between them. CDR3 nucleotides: TGCGCCAGCAGCTTGGCAAGGGGCTCCGGGGAGCTGTTTTTT. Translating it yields CASSLARGSGELFF.

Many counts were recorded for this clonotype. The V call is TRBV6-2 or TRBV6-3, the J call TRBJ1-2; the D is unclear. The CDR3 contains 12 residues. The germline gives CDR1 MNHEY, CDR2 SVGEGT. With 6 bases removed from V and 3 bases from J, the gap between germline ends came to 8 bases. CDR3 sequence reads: CASSTEDYGYTF. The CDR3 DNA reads TGTGCCAGCAGCACCGAGGACTATGGCTACACCTTC.

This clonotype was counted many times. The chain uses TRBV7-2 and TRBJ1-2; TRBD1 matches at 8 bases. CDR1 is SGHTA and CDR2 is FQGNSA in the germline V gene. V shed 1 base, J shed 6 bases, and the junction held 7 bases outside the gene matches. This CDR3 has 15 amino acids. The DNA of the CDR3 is TGTGCCAGCAGCTTAGGAGACAGGGGCCACGATGGCTACACCTTC. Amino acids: CASSLGDRGHDGYTF.

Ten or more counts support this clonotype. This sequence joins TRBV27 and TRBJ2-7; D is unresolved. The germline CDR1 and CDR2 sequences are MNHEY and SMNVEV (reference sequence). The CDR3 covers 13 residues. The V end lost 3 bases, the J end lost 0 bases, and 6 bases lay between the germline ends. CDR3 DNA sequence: TGTGCCAGCAGTTTGCACTTCTCCTACGAGCAGTACTTC. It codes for CASSLHFSYEQYF.